This TCR beta chain was obtained from a study of siplizumab effects on memory and regulatory T cells. Germline assignment: CDR1 LNHDA and CDR2 SQIVND (reference sequence). The germline V and J ends were trimmed by 2 bases and 7 bases, with 12 bases remaining between them. The CDR3 has 13 residues. Study observations and caveats: Apparently more diverse than memory cells, naive T cells also seemed major alloresponse contributors.

TCRdb's copy holds only in-frame clones and misses some; the assay was immunoSEQ multiplex PCR. Here the sample spans some 120,000 clones, about 94% being singletons. This clone was counted a single time. The target antigen is unknown. The source material was non-Treg CD4+ T cells sorted from blood. The sequence came from a human donor in good health. The V gene is TRBV19, the J gene TRBJ2-7, with D unclear. The CDR3 sequence: CASSIRVLGEQYF. The CDR3, as DNA: TGTGCCAGTAGTATACGGGTCTTGGGAGAGCAGTACTTC.